A selection of T cell receptor beta chains follows, all from one sample in a study of radiation and T cells in renal cell carcinoma. The method was immunoSEQ multiplex PCR; TCRdb's version includes in-frame clones alone and lacks a portion of them. The sample lists around 140,000 clones, approximately 87% occurring once. Sequenced here: blood, sampled from a patient whose treatment included radiotherapy and nephrectomy. These TCRs come from a woman aged 50 to 65 with renal cell carcinoma. Each CDR3 is given with its conserved first and last residue. D genes are given only for firm matches. The listing skips clone size in some rows; elsewhere it reads once, few, many or a size class.

V gene: TRBV5-5
J gene: TRBJ2-7
clone size: -
D gene: -
CDR3 length: 14
CDR3 DNA: TGTGCCAGCAGGGATCAGGGGCGTACCTACGAGCAGTACTTC
CDR3 protein: CASRDQGRTYEQYF

V gene: TRBV2
J gene: TRBJ2-7
clone size: -
D gene: -
CDR3 length: 14
CDR3 DNA: TGTGCCAGCAGTGTGCACAGACAGGAATACGAGCAGTACTTC
CDR3 protein: CASSVHRQEYEQYF

V gene: TRBV7-8
J gene: TRBJ1-5
clone size: -
D gene: -
CDR3 length: 16
CDR3 DNA: TGTGCCAGCAGCTTCTTCAGGGTTGGACGGAGCCAGCCCCAGCATTTT
CDR3 protein: CASSFFRVGRSQPQHF

V gene: TRBV18
J gene: TRBJ1-1
clone size: once
D gene: -
CDR3 length: 16
CDR3 DNA: TGTGCCAGCTCACCACCCTCCCCCTCGCGGGGCACTGAAGCTTTCTTT
CDR3 protein: CASSPPSPSRGTEAFF

V gene: TRBV15
J gene: TRBJ1-5
clone size: -
D gene: TRBD1
CDR3 length: 17
CDR3 DNA: TGTGCCACCAGCTTGGGACAGCGGGAGGTTAGCAATCAGCCCCAGCATTTT
CDR3 protein: CATSLGQREVSNQPQHF

V gene: TRBV29-1
J gene: TRBJ1-2
clone size: -
D gene: TRBD1
CDR3 length: 13
CDR3 DNA: TGCAGCGTAACGCAGGGGGCGCACTATGGCTACACCTTC
CDR3 protein: CSVTQGAHYGYTF

V gene: TRBV2
J gene: TRBJ1-6
clone size: -
D gene: -
CDR3 length: 15
CDR3 DNA: TGTGCCAGCAGTGAAGGGGAGGTGTCGGGATCACCCCTCCACTTT
CDR3 protein: CASSEGEVSGSPLHF

V gene: TRBV6-1
J gene: TRBJ1-3
clone size: -
D gene: -
CDR3 length: 14
CDR3 DNA: TGTGCCAGCAGTGAATGGGGGGCTCGAAACACCATATATTTT
CDR3 protein: CASSEWGARNTIYF

V gene: TRBV5-1
J gene: TRBJ1-2
clone size: -
D gene: TRBD1
CDR3 length: 14
CDR3 DNA: TGCGCCAGCAGCGCCGGGACAGAACCTCTTGGCTACACCTTC
CDR3 protein: CASSAGTEPLGYTF

V gene: TRBV27
J gene: TRBJ1-2
clone size: -
D gene: TRBD1
CDR3 length: 14
CDR3 DNA: TGTGCCAGCAGACCTACAGGGGGCTTTAGGGGCTACACCTTC
CDR3 protein: CASRPTGGFRGYTF

V gene: TRBV7-2
J gene: TRBJ1-3
clone size: -
D gene: -
CDR3 length: 14
CDR3 DNA: TGTGCCAGCAGCTTTAGGAACTCAGGAAACACCATATATTTT
CDR3 protein: CASSFRNSGNTIYF

V gene: TRBV18
J gene: TRBJ1-1
clone size: -
D gene: -
CDR3 length: 15
CDR3 DNA: TGTGCCAGCTCACCAGACGGGGGGGAGAACACTGAAGCTTTCTTT
CDR3 protein: CASSPDGGENTEAFF

V gene: TRBV6-5
J gene: TRBJ1-1
clone size: -
D gene: -
CDR3 length: 14
CDR3 DNA: TGTGCCAGCAGAGAGCGTCAGGAGAACACTGAAGCTTTCTTT
CDR3 protein: CASRERQENTEAFF

V gene: TRBV7-9
J gene: TRBJ1-2
clone size: -
D gene: -
CDR3 length: 15
CDR3 DNA: TGTGCCAGCAGGCCATCCTCCGGTAGGGGCTATGGCTACACCTTC
CDR3 protein: CASRPSSGRGYGYTF

V gene: TRBV19
J gene: TRBJ2-1
clone size: -
D gene: -
CDR3 length: 15
CDR3 DNA: TGTGCCAGTAAGGAGCGGATAAGCTCCTACAATGAGCAGTTCTTC
CDR3 protein: CASKERISSYNEQFF

V gene: TRBV19
J gene: TRBJ1-5
clone size: -
D gene: TRBD1
CDR3 length: 12
CDR3 DNA: TGTGCCAGTAGCCGGGACAGACAGCCCCAGCATTTT
CDR3 protein: CASSRDRQPQHF

V gene: TRBV27
J gene: TRBJ1-1
clone size: -
D gene: -
CDR3 length: 14
CDR3 DNA: TGTGCCAGCAGTAGGGGTCTACAAAACACTGAAGCTTTCTTT
CDR3 protein: CASSRGLQNTEAFF

V gene: TRBV18
J gene: TRBJ1-1
clone size: once
D gene: -
CDR3 length: 15
CDR3 DNA: TGTGCCAGCTCACCAACAGCTGGACGAGGCACTGAAGCTTTCTTT
CDR3 protein: CASSPTAGRGTEAFF

V gene: TRBV10-2
J gene: TRBJ1-2
clone size: -
D gene: TRBD1
CDR3 length: 14
CDR3 DNA: TGCGCCAGCAGTACCCGACAGGGAGTCTATGGCTACACCTTC
CDR3 protein: CASSTRQGVYGYTF

V gene: TRBV7-2
J gene: TRBJ2-7
clone size: -
D gene: -
CDR3 length: 14
CDR3 DNA: TGTGCCAGCAAATCGGCTGTAAGCTCCTACGAGCAGTACTTC
CDR3 protein: CASKSAVSSYEQYF

V gene: TRBV7-7
J gene: TRBJ1-3
clone size: -
D gene: -
CDR3 length: 14
CDR3 DNA: TGTGCCACCGCGGAGGGCAGGGCTGGAAACACCATATATTTT
CDR3 protein: CATAEGRAGNTIYF

V gene: TRBV19
J gene: TRBJ2-3
clone size: -
D gene: -
CDR3 length: 18
CDR3 DNA: TGTGCCAGTACTCGGGGCGGCTTTCTCGCCAAGGCCCCAAATACGCAGTATTTT
CDR3 protein: CASTRGGFLAKAPNTQYF

V gene: TRBV28
J gene: TRBJ2-7
clone size: -
D gene: -
CDR3 length: 14
CDR3 DNA: TGTGCCAGCAGTACCGGGTCCAGCTCCTACGAGCAGTACTTC
CDR3 protein: CASSTGSSSYEQYF

V gene: TRBV9
J gene: TRBJ2-5
clone size: -
D gene: -
CDR3 length: 15
CDR3 DNA: TGTGCCAGCAGCGTAGATCCCACCTCCCAAGAGACCCAGTACTTC
CDR3 protein: CASSVDPTSQETQYF

V gene: TRBV7-8
J gene: TRBJ2-3
clone size: -
D gene: TRBD2
CDR3 length: 15
CDR3 DNA: TGTGCCAGCAGCCCAAGGGAGGGACCGGCAGATACGCAGTATTTT
CDR3 protein: CASSPREGPADTQYF

V gene: TRBV15
J gene: TRBJ2-1
clone size: -
D gene: -
CDR3 length: 13
CDR3 DNA: TGTGCCACCAGCAGAGATTCGGGAAATGAGCAGTTCTTC
CDR3 protein: CATSRDSGNEQFF

V gene: TRBV4-3
J gene: TRBJ1-2
clone size: -
D gene: TRBD1
CDR3 length: 15
CDR3 DNA: TGCGCCAGCAGCCAAGATCCAGGGGGCAACTATGGCTACACCTTC
CDR3 protein: CASSQDPGGNYGYTF

V gene: TRBV5-1
J gene: TRBJ2-1
clone size: -
D gene: -
CDR3 length: 14
CDR3 DNA: TGCGCCAGCAGCCCCCCGGCGGGCACCACTGAGCAGTTCTTC
CDR3 protein: CASSPPAGTTEQFF

V gene: TRBV6-6
J gene: TRBJ1-2
clone size: -
D gene: TRBD1
CDR3 length: 13
CDR3 DNA: TGTGCCAGCAGTGCTGGACAGGGGGCTGGCTACACCTTC
CDR3 protein: CASSAGQGAGYTF

V gene: TRBV5-6
J gene: TRBJ1-2
clone size: -
D gene: TRBD1
CDR3 length: 14
CDR3 DNA: TGTGCCAGCAGCTTGGGACAGGGTAACTATGGCTACACCTTC
CDR3 protein: CASSLGQGNYGYTF

V gene: TRBV6-1
J gene: TRBJ1-5
clone size: few
D gene: TRBD1
CDR3 length: 15
CDR3 DNA: TGTGCCAGCAGTGAGTCCGGGACAGATAGTCAGCCCCAGCATTTT
CDR3 protein: CASSESGTDSQPQHF

V gene: TRBV10-1
J gene: TRBJ1-1
clone size: -
D gene: -
CDR3 length: 16
CDR3 DNA: TGCGCCAGCAGTCCGGCGGCAGGGGCTGTCCGCACTGAAGCTTTCTTT
CDR3 protein: CASSPAAGAVRTEAFF

V gene: TRBV9
J gene: TRBJ2-3
clone size: -
D gene: -
CDR3 length: 15
CDR3 DNA: TGTGCCAGCAGCGCCACGGACTATTACACAGATACGCAGTATTTT
CDR3 protein: CASSATDYYTDTQYF

V gene: TRBV28
J gene: TRBJ1-5
clone size: -
D gene: -
CDR3 length: 12
CDR3 DNA: TGTGCCAGTCTAACGGGGGGCCAGCCCCAGCATTTT
CDR3 protein: CASLTGGQPQHF

V gene: TRBV7-8
J gene: TRBJ2-7
clone size: -
D gene: TRBD1
CDR3 length: 16
CDR3 DNA: TGTGCCAGCAGCACCCCCAACCCTGGACAGGGGTACGAGCAGTACTTC
CDR3 protein: CASSTPNPGQGYEQYF

V gene: TRBV28
J gene: TRBJ1-5
clone size: -
D gene: TRBD1
CDR3 length: 13
CDR3 DNA: TGTGCCAGCAGGGGACAGAACAATCAGCCCCAGCATTTT
CDR3 protein: CASRGQNNQPQHF

V gene: TRBV5-1
J gene: TRBJ1-2
clone size: -
D gene: TRBD1
CDR3 length: 15
CDR3 DNA: TGCGCCAGCAGCTACATACAGGGGTCAAACTATGGCTACACCTTC
CDR3 protein: CASSYIQGSNYGYTF

V gene: TRBV27
J gene: TRBJ1-1
clone size: few
D gene: -
CDR3 length: 15
CDR3 DNA: TGTGCCAGCAGTCCGTCTCGATTGGGGTTCGCTGAAGCTTTCTTT
CDR3 protein: CASSPSRLGFAEAFF

V gene: TRBV6-6
J gene: TRBJ2-3
clone size: -
D gene: -
CDR3 length: 14
CDR3 DNA: TGTGCCAGCAGTTACGAGGGCCGCACAGATACGCAGTATTTT
CDR3 protein: CASSYEGRTDTQYF

V gene: TRBV2
J gene: TRBJ1-5
clone size: -
D gene: -
CDR3 length: 13
CDR3 DNA: TGTGCCAGCAGTGCTGCAGGTAATCAGCCCCAGCATTTT
CDR3 protein: CASSAAGNQPQHF

V gene: TRBV29-1
J gene: TRBJ2-7
clone size: -
D gene: -
CDR3 length: 12
CDR3 DNA: TGCAGCGTTGCGCGGGGCTCCTACGAGCAGTACTTC
CDR3 protein: CSVARGSYEQYF

V gene: TRBV18
J gene: TRBJ1-5
clone size: once
D gene: -
CDR3 length: 15
CDR3 DNA: TGTGCCAGCTCACCACGAGGATCGGGCAATCAGCCCCAGCATTTT
CDR3 protein: CASSPRGSGNQPQHF

V gene: TRBV9
J gene: TRBJ1-2
clone size: -
D gene: -
CDR3 length: 15
CDR3 DNA: TGTGCCAGCAGCGGGCCCAGGGAGTCGGACTATGGCTACACCTTC
CDR3 protein: CASSGPRESDYGYTF

V gene: TRBV19
J gene: TRBJ2-7
clone size: few
D gene: TRBD1
CDR3 length: 14
CDR3 DNA: TGTGCCAGTAGTCTATCGACAGGGCCCTACGAGCAGTACTTC
CDR3 protein: CASSLSTGPYEQYF

V gene: TRBV7-2
J gene: TRBJ2-4
clone size: -
D gene: -
CDR3 length: 14
CDR3 DNA: TGTGCCAGCAGCTTGAGGACACCAGGGAACATTCAGTACTTC
CDR3 protein: CASSLRTPGNIQYF

V gene: TRBV5-1
J gene: TRBJ2-1
clone size: -
D gene: -
CDR3 length: 14
CDR3 DNA: TGCGCCAGCAGCTTGGCTAGGGAAAACAATGAGCAGTTCTTC
CDR3 protein: CASSLARENNEQFF

V gene: TRBV5-1
J gene: TRBJ2-7
clone size: -
D gene: -
CDR3 length: 13
CDR3 DNA: TGCGCCAGCAGCTTGGGACTTGAGGACGAGCAGTACTTC
CDR3 protein: CASSLGLEDEQYF

V gene: TRBV4-1
J gene: TRBJ2-5
clone size: -
D gene: -
CDR3 length: 15
CDR3 DNA: TGCGCCAGCTCCGATCTAGGGGGGGCGTTAGAGACCCAGTACTTC
CDR3 protein: CASSDLGGALETQYF

V gene: TRBV15
J gene: TRBJ2-7
clone size: -
D gene: TRBD1
CDR3 length: 15
CDR3 DNA: TGTGCCACCAGCAGAGCTTTCGGACAGGGCTACGAGCAGTACTTC
CDR3 protein: CATSRAFGQGYEQYF

V gene: TRBV6-6
J gene: TRBJ1-5
clone size: -
D gene: -
CDR3 length: 14
CDR3 DNA: TGTGCCAGCAGTTACTTAGACAGCAATCAGCCCCAGCATTTT
CDR3 protein: CASSYLDSNQPQHF

V gene: TRBV30
J gene: TRBJ1-2
clone size: -
D gene: -
CDR3 length: 13
CDR3 DNA: TGTGCCTGGAGTGTAGGGTTGGGCAGGACCTACACCTTC
CDR3 protein: CAWSVGLGRTYTF

V gene: TRBV4-3
J gene: TRBJ1-1
clone size: -
D gene: TRBD1
CDR3 length: 13
CDR3 DNA: TGCGCCAGCAGCCGACAGGGGGCCACTGAAGCTTTCTTT
CDR3 protein: CASSRQGATEAFF

V gene: TRBV9
J gene: TRBJ2-7
clone size: -
D gene: -
CDR3 length: 11
CDR3 DNA: TGCGACCAACACTCCCCCTACGAGCAGTACTTC
CDR3 protein: CDQHSPYEQYF

V gene: TRBV10-2
J gene: TRBJ2-3
clone size: -
D gene: -
CDR3 length: 13
CDR3 DNA: TGCGCCAGCAGTGTCGGACGGGCAGATACGCAGTATTTT
CDR3 protein: CASSVGRADTQYF

V gene: TRBV18
J gene: TRBJ2-1
clone size: -
D gene: TRBD2
CDR3 length: 15
CDR3 DNA: TGTGCCAGCTCAGGATGGACTAGCGGATCGGCTGAGCAGTTCTTC
CDR3 protein: CASSGWTSGSAEQFF

V gene: TRBV15
J gene: TRBJ2-7
clone size: -
D gene: -
CDR3 length: 13
CDR3 DNA: TGTGCCACCAGCAGAGATCTAGGCTTCCGACAGTACTTC
CDR3 protein: CATSRDLGFRQYF

V gene: TRBV28
J gene: TRBJ2-1
clone size: once
D gene: -
CDR3 length: 13
CDR3 DNA: TGTGCCAGCAGCACAGATTCCTACAATGAGCAGTTCTTC
CDR3 protein: CASSTDSYNEQFF